This record looks at one T cell receptor (beta chain) sequence and its context. Which antigen it targets is not known. Within one base of it there is no much larger clone, and no base qualities were kept. This was a case-control study nested in a cohort of healthcare workers in London, UK, who had nasopharyngeal swab PCR tests and blood samples taken every week. Healthcare workers were recruited during the week of the UK lockdown, between 23 and 31 March 2020, and followed weekly for up to 16 weeks. Preparation of the library involved 5' RACE. The sequencer listed for this sample is NextSeq 500. Unique molecular identifiers were attached to individual cDNA molecules in the TCR library protocol so that sequencing error and PCR bias could be corrected. Sequencing covered both TCR alpha and beta chains, and within each sample the abundances of alpha and beta sequences were tightly co-correlated. On the study's bioinformatics: V gene, J gene and CDR3 annotation of TCR sequences was performed with Decombinator V4. TCRs were defined as expanded if a significant change between any two time points was detected under a Poisson model with p below 0.0001. TCR abundances were normalised to the total number of TCRs sequenced per sample and expressed as counts per million. MAIT TCRs were defined by TRAV1-2 paired with TRAJ12, TRAJ20 or TRAJ33, and iNKT TCRs by TRAV10 paired with TRAJ18. VDJdb, accessed 1 November 2021, was searched for CMV, EBV and SARS-CoV-2 annotated TCRs, with TCRs annotated for multiple antigens excluded. The public reads were reprocessed in TCRdb via fastp at Q25 and MiXCR, keeping in-frame beta chains. Every entry covers one CDR3 protein and lists the most common genes and DNA from its rows. TCRdb's processing, not the authors', yielded these V and J calls. This sample holds about 64,000 distinct CDR3 sequences; 13% were observed only once. The ten largest clones capture roughly 4.2% of the sample.

Trimming takes 3 bases from V and 0 bases from J, and the germline ends sit 14 bases apart. The germline V gene (reference sequence) yields GTSNPN for CDR1 and SVGIG for CDR2. The CDR3 starts with the cysteine, ends with the phenylalanine, and has 15 residues. The entry retains the CDR3 DNA only, 45 bases that are in frame from base 1. This sample is part of a study of early T cells in non-severe SARS-CoV-2 infection (dated by TCRdb to the early 2020s). Regarding the study in general: Because TCR sequencing was done on bulk RNA from unsorted whole blood, the alpha and beta chains could not be paired. Study-wide conclusions, independent of this receptor: VDJdb matching was skewed toward anti-spike CD8 responses and likely underestimated virus-specific expansions by missing private and CD4 specificities.

Sample: whole blood. This receptor was identified in an adult who was a healthcare worker with PCR-confirmed SARS-CoV-2 infection or an uninfected control (not recorded which). The chain employs TRBV30 and TRBJ1-1, with the D gene call left open. In nucleotide form, the sequence is TGTGCCTGGAGGCCCGGCGGCCGGATGAACACTGAAGCTTTCTTT. Its protein product is CAWRPGGRMNTEAFF.